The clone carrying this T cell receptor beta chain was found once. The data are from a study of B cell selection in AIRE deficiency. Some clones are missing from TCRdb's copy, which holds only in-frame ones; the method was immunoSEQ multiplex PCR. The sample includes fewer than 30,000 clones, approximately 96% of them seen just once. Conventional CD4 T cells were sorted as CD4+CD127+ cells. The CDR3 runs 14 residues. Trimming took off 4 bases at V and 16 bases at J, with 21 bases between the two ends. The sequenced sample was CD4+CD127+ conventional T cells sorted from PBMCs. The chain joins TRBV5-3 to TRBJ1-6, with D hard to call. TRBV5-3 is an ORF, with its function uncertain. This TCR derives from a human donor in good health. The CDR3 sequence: CARSHALSKMLLHF. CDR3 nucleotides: TGTGCCAGAAGCCACGCCCTGTCCAAGATGCTACTCCACTTT.